This T cell receptor beta chain was captured by sequencing in a study of shared clonotypes between healthy human individuals. Evenly divided among several immunoSEQ plates was the genomic DNA of each subset. Repertoires were generated with immunoSEQ multiplex PCR, while TCRdb's copy carries only in-frame clones and drops some. In the table there are about 1.1 million clones, around 78% of which are singletons. This CDR3 is 15 amino acids long. CDR1 is SGHKS and CDR2 is YYEKEE in the germline V gene (reference sequence). The V end lost 0 bases, the J end lost 1 base, and 10 bases lay between the germline ends. On this clone: The target antigen is unknown.

The study's findings and limits: The study found 4.5% to 6% of naive CD4 clonotypes shared across a few donors. Naive subsets generally had larger estimated richness than memory subsets.

The genes are TRBV5-5 and TRBJ1-1; no reliable D call. The clonotype originates from a man between 18 and 29 years old in good health. Some clones in this sample may be carry-over from other donors' samples. The specimen was memory CD4+ T cells from PBMCs. Subset here: CD45RA-negative fraction. In nucleotides, the CDR3 is TGTGCCAGCAGCTTGGGATATCAGGAGAACACTGAAGCTTTCTTT. The encoded protein is CASSLGYQENTEAFF.